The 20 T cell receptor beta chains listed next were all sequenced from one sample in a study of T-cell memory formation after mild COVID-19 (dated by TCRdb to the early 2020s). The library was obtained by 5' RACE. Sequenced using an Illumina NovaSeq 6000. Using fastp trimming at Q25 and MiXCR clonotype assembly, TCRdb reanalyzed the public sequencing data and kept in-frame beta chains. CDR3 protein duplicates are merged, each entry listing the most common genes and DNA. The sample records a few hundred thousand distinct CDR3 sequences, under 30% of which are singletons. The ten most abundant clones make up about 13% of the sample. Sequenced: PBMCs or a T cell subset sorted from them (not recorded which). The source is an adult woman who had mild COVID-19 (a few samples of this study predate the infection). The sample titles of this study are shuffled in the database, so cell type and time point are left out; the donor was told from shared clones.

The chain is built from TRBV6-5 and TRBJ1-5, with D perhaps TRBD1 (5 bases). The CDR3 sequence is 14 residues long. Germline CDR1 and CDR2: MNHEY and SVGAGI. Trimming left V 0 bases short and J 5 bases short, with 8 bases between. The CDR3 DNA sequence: TGTGCCAGCAGTTACTCTCAGGGCTATCAGCCCCAGCATTTT. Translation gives CASSYSQGYQPQHF.

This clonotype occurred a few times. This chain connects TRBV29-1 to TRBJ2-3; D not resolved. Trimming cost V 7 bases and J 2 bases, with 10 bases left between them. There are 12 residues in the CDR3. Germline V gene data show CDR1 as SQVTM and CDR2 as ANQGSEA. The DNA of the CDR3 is TGCAGCGCCCAAGAGGCCACAGATACGCAGTATTTT. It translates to CSAQEATDTQYF.

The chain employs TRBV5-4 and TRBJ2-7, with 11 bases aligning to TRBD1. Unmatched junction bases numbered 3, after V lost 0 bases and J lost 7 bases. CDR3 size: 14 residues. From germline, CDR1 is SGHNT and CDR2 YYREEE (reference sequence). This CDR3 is CASSLADRGLEQYF. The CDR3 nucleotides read TGTGCCAGCAGCTTGGCGGACAGGGGGCTGGAGCAGTACTTC.

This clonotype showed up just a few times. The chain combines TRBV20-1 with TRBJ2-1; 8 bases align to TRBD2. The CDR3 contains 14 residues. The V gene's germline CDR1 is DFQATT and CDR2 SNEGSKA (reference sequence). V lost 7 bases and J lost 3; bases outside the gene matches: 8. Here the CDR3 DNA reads TGCAGTGTGCGAGCGGGAGTCTTCTACAATGAGCAGTTCTTC. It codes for CSVRAGVFYNEQFF.

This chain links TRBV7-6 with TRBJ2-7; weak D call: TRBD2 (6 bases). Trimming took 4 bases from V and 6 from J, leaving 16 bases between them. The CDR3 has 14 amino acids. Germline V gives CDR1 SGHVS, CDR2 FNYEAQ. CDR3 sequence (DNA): TGTGCCAGCAGCTCGTTTCCGGGAGCCCTCGAGCAGTACTTC. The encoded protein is CASSSFPGALEQYF.

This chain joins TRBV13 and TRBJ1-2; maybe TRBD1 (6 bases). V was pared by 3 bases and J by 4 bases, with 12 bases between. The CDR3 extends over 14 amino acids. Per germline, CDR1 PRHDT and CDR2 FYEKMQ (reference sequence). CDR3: CASSLAGVVYGYTF. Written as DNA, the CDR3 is TGTGCCAGCAGCTTGGCAGGGGTCGTCTATGGCTACACCTTC.

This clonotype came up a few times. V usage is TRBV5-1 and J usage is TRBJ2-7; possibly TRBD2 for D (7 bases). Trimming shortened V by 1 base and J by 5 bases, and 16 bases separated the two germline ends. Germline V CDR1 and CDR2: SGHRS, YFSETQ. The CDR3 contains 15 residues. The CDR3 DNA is TGCGCCAGCAGCTTGACTTCGGGGGGCGGGAACGAGCAGTACTTC. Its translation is CASSLTSGGGNEQYF. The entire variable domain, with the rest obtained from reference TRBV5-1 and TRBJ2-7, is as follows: KAGVTQTPRYLIKTRGQQVTLSCSPISGHRSVSWYQQTPGQGLQFLFEYFSETQRNKGNFPGRFSGRQFSNSRSEMNVSTLELGDSALYLCASSLTSGGGNEQYFGPGTRLTVT.

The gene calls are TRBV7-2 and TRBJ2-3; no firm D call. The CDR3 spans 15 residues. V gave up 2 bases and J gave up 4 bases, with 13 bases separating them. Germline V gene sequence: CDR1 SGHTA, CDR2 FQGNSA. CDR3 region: CASSLWKQAADTQYF. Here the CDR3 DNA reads TGTGCCAGCAGCTTATGGAAGCAGGCGGCAGATACGCAGTATTTT.

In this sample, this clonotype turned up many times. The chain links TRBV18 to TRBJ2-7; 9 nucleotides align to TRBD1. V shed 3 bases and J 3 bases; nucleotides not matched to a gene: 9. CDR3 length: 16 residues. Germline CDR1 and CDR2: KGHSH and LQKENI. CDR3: CASSPTGTGQLYEQYF. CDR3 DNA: TGTGCCAGCTCACCTACCGGGACAGGGCAACTCTACGAGCAGTACTTC.

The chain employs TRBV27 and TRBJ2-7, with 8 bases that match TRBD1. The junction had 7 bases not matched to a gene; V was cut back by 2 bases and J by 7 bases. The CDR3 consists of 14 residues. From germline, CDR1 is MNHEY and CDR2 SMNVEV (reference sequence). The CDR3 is CASSLIRGLREQYF. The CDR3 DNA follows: TGTGCCAGCAGTTTAATCAGGGGGCTCCGGGAGCAGTACTTC.

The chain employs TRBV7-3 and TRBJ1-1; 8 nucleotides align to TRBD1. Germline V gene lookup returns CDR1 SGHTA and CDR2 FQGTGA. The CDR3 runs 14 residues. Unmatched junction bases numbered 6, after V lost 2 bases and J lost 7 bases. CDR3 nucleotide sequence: TGTGCCAGCAGCTTACAGGGGGCGGACCTTGAAGCTTTCTTT. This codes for CASSLQGADLEAFF.

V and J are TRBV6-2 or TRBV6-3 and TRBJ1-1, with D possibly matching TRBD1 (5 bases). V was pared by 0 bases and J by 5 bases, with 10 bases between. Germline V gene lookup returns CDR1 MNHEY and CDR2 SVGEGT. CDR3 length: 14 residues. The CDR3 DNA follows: TGTGCCAGCAGTTACTCTGGGGGAAAAACTGAAGCTTTCTTT. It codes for CASSYSGGKTEAFF.

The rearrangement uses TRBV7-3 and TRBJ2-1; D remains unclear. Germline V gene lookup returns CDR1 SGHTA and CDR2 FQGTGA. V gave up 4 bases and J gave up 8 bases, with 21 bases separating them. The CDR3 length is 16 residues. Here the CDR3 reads CASSSITTGSIHEQFF. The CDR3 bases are TGTGCCAGCAGCTCAATAACAACCGGCAGTATCCATGAGCAGTTCTTC.

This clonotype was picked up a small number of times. The CDR3 sequence is CASSLALAGTSTDTQYF. The CDR3 DNA reads TGCGCCAGCAGCTTGGCGTTAGCCGGGACGTCGACAGATACGCAGTATTTT. The V gene is TRBV5-1, the J gene TRBJ2-3; either TRBD1 or TRBD2 may fit D (5 bases each). Germline V gene data show CDR1 as SGHRS and CDR2 as YFSETQ. Between the trimmed V and J ends, which lost 0 bases and 3 bases, there was a span of 17 bases. The CDR3 loop spans 17 amino acids.

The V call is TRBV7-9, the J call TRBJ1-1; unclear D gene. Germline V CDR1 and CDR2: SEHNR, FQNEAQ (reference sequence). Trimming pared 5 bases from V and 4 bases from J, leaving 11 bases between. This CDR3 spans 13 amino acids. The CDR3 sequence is CASSAEGFTEAFF. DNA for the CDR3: TGTGCCAGCAGCGCCGAGGGTTTCACTGAAGCTTTCTTT.

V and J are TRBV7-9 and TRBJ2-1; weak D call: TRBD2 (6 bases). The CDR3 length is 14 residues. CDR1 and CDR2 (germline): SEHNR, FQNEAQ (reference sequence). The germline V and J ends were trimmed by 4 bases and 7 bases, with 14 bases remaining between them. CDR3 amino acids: CASSSSVIWNEQFF. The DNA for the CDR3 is TGTGCCAGCAGCTCTAGCGTGATCTGGAATGAGCAGTTCTTC.

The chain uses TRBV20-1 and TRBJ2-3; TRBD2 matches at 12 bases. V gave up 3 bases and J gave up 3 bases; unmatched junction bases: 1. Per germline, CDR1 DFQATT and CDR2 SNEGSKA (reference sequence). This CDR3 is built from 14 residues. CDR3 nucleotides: TGCAGTGCTAGGGGGACTAGCGGGACAGATACGCAGTATTTT. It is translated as CSARGTSGTDTQYF.

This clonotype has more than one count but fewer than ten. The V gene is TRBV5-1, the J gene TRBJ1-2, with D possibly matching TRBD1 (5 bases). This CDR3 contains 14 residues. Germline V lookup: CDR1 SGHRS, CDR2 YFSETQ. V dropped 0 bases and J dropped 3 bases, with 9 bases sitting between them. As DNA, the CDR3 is TGCGCCAGCAGCTTGGAACAGGCCGACTATGGCTACACCTTC. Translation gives CASSLEQADYGYTF.

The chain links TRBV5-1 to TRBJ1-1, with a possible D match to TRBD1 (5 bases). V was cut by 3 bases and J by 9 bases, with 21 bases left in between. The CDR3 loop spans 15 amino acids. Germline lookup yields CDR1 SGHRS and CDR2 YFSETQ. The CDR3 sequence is CASSSAFFKTDQAFF. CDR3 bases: TGCGCCAGCAGCTCCGCCTTCTTCAAGACAGATCAAGCTTTCTTT. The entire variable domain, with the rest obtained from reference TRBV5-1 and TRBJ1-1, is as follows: KAGVTQTPRYLIKTRGQQVTLSCSPISGHRSVSWYQQTPGQGLQFLFEYFSETQRNKGNFPGRFSGRQFSNSRSEMNVSTLELGDSALYLCASSSAFFKTDQAFFGQGTRLTVV.

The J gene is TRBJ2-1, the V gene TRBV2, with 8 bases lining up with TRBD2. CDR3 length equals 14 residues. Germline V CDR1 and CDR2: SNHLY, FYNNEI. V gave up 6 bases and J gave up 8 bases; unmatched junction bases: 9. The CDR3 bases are TGTGCCAGCAGGCCGGGACTAGTAAGGGATGAGCAGTTCTTC. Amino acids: CASRPGLVRDEQFF. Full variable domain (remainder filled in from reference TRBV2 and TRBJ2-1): EPEVTQTPSHQVTQMGQEVILRCVPISNHLYFYWYRQILGQKVEFLVSFYNNEISEKSEIFDDQFSVERPDGSNFTLKIRSTKLEDSAMYFCASRPGLVRDEQFFGPGTRLTVL.